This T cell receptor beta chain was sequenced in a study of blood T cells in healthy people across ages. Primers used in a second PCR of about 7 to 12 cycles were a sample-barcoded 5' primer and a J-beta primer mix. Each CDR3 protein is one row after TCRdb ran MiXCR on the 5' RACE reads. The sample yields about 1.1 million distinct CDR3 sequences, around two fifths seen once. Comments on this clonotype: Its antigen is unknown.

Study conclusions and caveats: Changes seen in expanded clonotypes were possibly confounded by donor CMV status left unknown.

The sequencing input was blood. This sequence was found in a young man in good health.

The CDR3 loop reads CASSTRDRGLATNEKLFF. CDR3 DNA: TGTGCCAGCAGCACCCGGGACAGGGGGCTTGCAACTAATGAAAAACTGTTTTTT. The rearrangement uses TRBV7-3 and TRBJ1-4, with 12 bases that match TRBD1. J lost 0 bases, V lost 5 bases, and 7 bases had no gene match. The CDR3 has 18 amino acids. CDR1 is SGHTA and CDR2 is FQGTGA in the germline V gene.